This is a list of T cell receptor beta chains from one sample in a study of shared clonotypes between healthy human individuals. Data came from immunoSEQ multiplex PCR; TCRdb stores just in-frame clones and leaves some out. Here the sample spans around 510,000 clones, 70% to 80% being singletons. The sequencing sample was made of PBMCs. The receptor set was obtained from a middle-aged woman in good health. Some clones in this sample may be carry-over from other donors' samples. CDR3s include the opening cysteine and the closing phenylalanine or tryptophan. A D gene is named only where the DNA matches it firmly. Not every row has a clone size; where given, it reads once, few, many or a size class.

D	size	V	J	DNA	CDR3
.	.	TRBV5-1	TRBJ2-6	TGCGCCAGCAGGAAGGCTTACTCTGGGGCCAACGTCCTGACTTTC	CASRKAYSGANVLTF
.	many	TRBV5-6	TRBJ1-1	TGTGCCAGCAGCTCCTCGAGCAGGGGAGTTGAAGCTTTCTTT	CASSSSSRGVEAFF
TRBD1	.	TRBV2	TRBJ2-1	TGTGCCAGCAGTACCCGACAGGGGGCGTATGAGCAGTTCTTC	CASSTRQGAYEQFF
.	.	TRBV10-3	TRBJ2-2	TGTGCCATCAGTGAAGGGCGGAGGACAAACACCGGGGAGCTGTTTTTT	CAISEGRRTNTGELFF
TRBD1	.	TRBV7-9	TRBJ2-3	TGTGCCAGCAGCTCAACCTTAGGACAGGTCACAGATACGCAGTATTTT	CASSSTLGQVTDTQYF
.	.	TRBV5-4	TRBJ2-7	TGTGCCAGCAGCTCGGGCCCCGGGGACGAGCAGTACTTC	CASSSGPGDEQYF
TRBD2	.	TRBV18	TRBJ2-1	TGTGCCAGCTCACCCCTCCTAGCGGGAGTCTACAATGAGCAGTTCTTC	CASSPLLAGVYNEQFF
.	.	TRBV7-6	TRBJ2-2	TGTGCCAGCAGCTTAACCCAGGGCAGCACCGGGGAGCTGTTTTTT	CASSLTQGSTGELFF
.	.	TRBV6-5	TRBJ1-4	TGTGCCAGCAGTTCCAGGGGAGGTCTTGATGAAAAACTGTTTTTT	CASSSRGGLDEKLFF
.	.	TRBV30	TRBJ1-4	TGTGCCTGGAGTGTCGGGGAGTATGAAAAACTGTTTTTT	CAWSVGEYEKLFF
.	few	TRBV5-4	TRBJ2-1	TGTGCCAGCAGCCAGTACAGGGAGGACAATGAGCAGTTCTTC	CASSQYREDNEQFF
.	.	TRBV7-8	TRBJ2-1	TGTGCCAGCAGCGCCAACAGGGTAAACGGCGGTGAGCAGTTCTTC	CASSANRVNGGEQFF
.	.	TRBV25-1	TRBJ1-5	TGTGCCAGCACCCCCGGGGGAAATCAGCCCCAGCATTTT	CASTPGGNQPQHF
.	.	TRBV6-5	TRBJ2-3	TGTGCCAGCAGCCAAGCAGATACGCAGTATTTT	CASSQADTQYF